Below are 30 T cell receptor beta chains sequenced from a single sample in a study of blood T cell repertoires in COVID-19. Assay: immunoSEQ multiplex PCR; the TCRdb copy retains only in-frame clones and omits some. The data contain around 72,000 clones, roughly 80% of them singletons. Sequencing input: peripheral blood. The receptors were sampled from a woman in her fifties or sixties with acute or convalescent COVID-19.

The J gene is TRBJ2-7, the V gene TRBV11-2; 7 bases agree with TRBD1. The V gene's germline CDR1 is SGHAT and CDR2 FQNNGV. V was pared by 4 bases and J by 2 bases, with 8 bases of the junction left unmatched. The CDR3 is 15 amino acids. The CDR3 region is CASSSMMGQTYEQYF. The CDR3 coding sequence is TGTGCCAGCAGCTCCATGATGGGACAGACCTACGAGCAGTACTTC.

The chain carries TRBV5-1 and TRBJ1-1, with 10 nucleotides matching TRBD1. Germline CDR1 reads SGHRS; CDR2 reads YFSETQ. This CDR3 spans 17 amino acids. Trimming cost V 4 bases and J 5 bases; bases outside gene matches: 14. The CDR3 region has the DNA TGCGCCAGCAGCCGCCATTCGACAGGGGGCCTAAGTACTGAAGCTTTCTTT. Amino acid sequence: CASSRHSTGGLSTEAFF.

The chain is built from TRBV6-1 and TRBJ2-4; D gene ambiguous. Trimming took off 4 bases at V and 0 bases at J, with 13 bases between the two ends. The V gene's germline CDR1 is MNHNS and CDR2 SASEGT. The CDR3 length is 16 residues. The CDR3 sequence is CASSVPMAVAKNIQYF. For the CDR3, the DNA is TGTGCCAGCAGTGTTCCGATGGCGGTAGCCAAAAACATTCAGTACTTC.

J is TRBJ2-7 and V is TRBV29-1; TRBD1 aligns across 10 bases. After removal of 6 bases from V and 3 bases from J, the junction contained 8 bases not matched to a gene. Germline V lookup: CDR1 SQVTM, CDR2 ANQGSEA. The CDR3 has 14 residues. CDR3 region: CSVVPGQGSYEQYF. Here the CDR3 DNA reads TGCAGCGTCGTTCCGGGACAGGGGAGCTACGAGCAGTACTTC.

This chain connects TRBV6-5 to TRBJ1-2, with D uncertain. The germline V gene has CDR1 MNHEY and CDR2 SVGAGI. Trimming removed 0 bases from V and 6 bases from J, with 14 bases in between. This CDR3 is 15 amino acids long. CDR3 coding DNA: TGTGCCAGCAGTTACTCCTACCTCAAAGAGGATGGCTACACCTTC. Translating gives CASSYSYLKEDGYTF.

The chain combines TRBV7-9 with TRBJ2-1, with D possibly TRBD2 on 5 matching bases. CDR1 is SEHNR, CDR2 FQNEAQ, per germline (reference sequence). V gave up 1 base and J gave up 0 bases, with 7 bases separating them. The CDR3 is made up of 15 amino acids. The CDR3 coding sequence is TGTGCCAGCAGCTTAGGGGAGAGCTCCTACAATGAGCAGTTCTTC. Translation gives CASSLGESSYNEQFF.

V usage is TRBV5-1 and J usage is TRBJ1-2; the D gene is possibly TRBD1 (5 bases). Trimming took 0 bases from V and 7 from J, leaving 13 bases between them. The V gene's germline CDR1 is SGHRS and CDR2 YFSETQ. There are 14 residues in the CDR3. In DNA form, the CDR3 reads TGCGCCAGCAGCTTGGCACCCAGGGAGGCTGGCTACACCTTC. Its translation is CASSLAPREAGYTF.

V usage is TRBV7-2 and J usage is TRBJ2-1, with 8 nucleotides matching TRBD1. With V trimmed by 5 bases and J by 4 bases, 7 bases remained unmatched. This CDR3 is built from 15 residues. CDR1 and CDR2 (germline): SGHTA, FQGNSA. DNA of the CDR3: TGTGCCAGCAGCCCAGGACAGGGTAGGTACAATGAGCAGTTCTTC. Protein product: CASSPGQGRYNEQFF.

The V gene is TRBV5-1, the J gene TRBJ2-7; D gene uncertain. The length of the CDR3 is 12 residues. The V end lost 5 bases, the J end lost 0 bases, and 6 bases lay between the germline ends. Germline V CDR1 and CDR2: SGHRS, YFSETQ. Written as DNA, the CDR3 is TGCGCCAGCAGTCCGAGCTCCTACGAGCAGTACTTC. It specifies CASSPSSYEQYF.

The CDR3 sequence is CASSGQGKEQYF. DNA for the CDR3: TGTGCCAGCAGTGGACAGGGCAAAGAGCAGTACTTC. The genes are TRBV2 and TRBJ2-7; the match to TRBD1 covers 7 bases. Germline assignment: CDR1 SNHLY and CDR2 FYNNEI. The ends lost 4 bases at V and 7 bases at J; junction bases unmatched: 4. The CDR3 consists of 12 residues. The variable domain in full, with the rest retrieved from reference TRBV2 and TRBJ2-7, is EPEVTQTPSHQVTQMGQEVILRCVPISNHLYFYWYRQILGQKVEFLVSFYNNEISEKSEIFDDQFSVERPDGSNFTLKIRSTKLEDSAMYFCASSGQGKEQYFGPGTRLTVT.

CDR3 in DNA: TGTGCCAGCAGACAATCTTCCACCGGGACAGGTGCTTTCGGTGAAGCTTTCTTT. Translating it yields CASRQSSTGTGAFGEAFF. V gene TRBV14 combines with J gene TRBJ1-1, with 8 bases matching TRBD1. The germline CDR1 and CDR2 sequences are SGHDN and FVKESK. V shed 6 bases, J shed 7 bases, and the junction held 22 bases outside the gene matches. The CDR3 loop spans 18 amino acids.

The chain carries TRBV5-1 and TRBJ2-7, with D maybe TRBD2 (6 bases). The CDR3 sequence is 15 residues long. Germline loops: CDR1 SGHRS, CDR2 YFSETQ. V dropped 3 bases and J dropped 5 bases, with 18 bases sitting between them. CDR3 coding DNA: TGCGCCAGCAGCTCCGGGGCGGGGTCCGTCAACGAGCAGTACTTC. Its translation is CASSSGAGSVNEQYF.

The genes are TRBV18 and TRBJ2-2; no reliable D call. The CDR3 is 14 residues long. Germline V lookup: CDR1 KGHSH, CDR2 LQKENI. V lost 7 bases, J lost 5 bases, and 14 bases lay in between. The CDR3 is CASCKEIWTGELFF. CDR3 nucleotides: TGTGCCAGCTGCAAGGAGATTTGGACCGGGGAGCTGTTTTTT.

V and J are TRBV5-8 and TRBJ1-5; D is perhaps TRBD1 (5 bases). This CDR3 is 16 amino acids long. Germline V CDR1 and CDR2: SGHTS, YDEGEE. V shed 3 bases and J shed 4 bases, with 17 bases lying between them. CDR3 sequence (DNA): TGTGCCAGCAGCTCCCTTGGGGGGGGAGGGAATCAGCCCCAGCATTTT. Its protein is CASSSLGGGGNQPQHF.

V and J are TRBV9 and TRBJ2-2; TRBD1 matches 7 bases. Germline loops: CDR1 SGDLS, CDR2 YYNGEE. The length of the CDR3 is 14 residues. After removal of 6 bases from V and 1 base from J, the junction contained 3 bases not matched to a gene. The CDR3 DNA sequence: TGTGCCAGCACCGGACAGGTGAACACCGGGGAGCTGTTTTTT. Translating it yields CASTGQVNTGELFF.

V gene TRBV3-1 (or the pseudogene TRBV3-2) combines with J gene TRBJ2-3, with TRBD2 matching 9 bases. The germline CDR1 and CDR2 sequences are LGHDT and YNNKEL (reference sequence). The CDR3 is made up of 16 amino acids. The J segment lost 6 bases and the V segment lost 1 base, leaving 8 bases of the junction unmatched. The CDR3 DNA follows: TGTGCCAGCAGCCAAGCAAGCGGGGGGCTCAAGGATACGCAGTATTTT. It translates to CASSQASGGLKDTQYF.

The chain has TRBV18 and TRBJ2-4, with 7 positions matching TRBD2. The J segment lost 7 bases and the V segment lost 2 bases, leaving 2 bases of the junction unmatched. Germline loops: CDR1 KGHSH, CDR2 LQKENI. The CDR3 is 13 amino acids. The CDR3 reads CASSPWEGNIQYF. The CDR3, as DNA: TGTGCCAGCTCACCATGGGAGGGGAACATTCAGTACTTC.

The chain carries TRBV5-1 and TRBJ2-3; 8 bases are shared with TRBD2. V trimming: 2 bases; J trimming: 0 bases; junction bases outside the gene matches: 5. The germline gives CDR1 SGHRS, CDR2 YFSETQ. The CDR3 extends over 16 amino acids. The CDR3 spells CASSLSSGVSTDTQYF. The CDR3 DNA reads TGCGCCAGCAGCTTAAGTAGCGGGGTCAGCACAGATACGCAGTATTTT.

The chain joins TRBV5-1 to TRBJ1-3; no reliable D call. V shed 0 bases and J shed 0 bases, with 7 bases lying between them. The CDR3 is 15 amino acids. Germline V gene sequence: CDR1 SGHRS, CDR2 YFSETQ. The CDR3: CASSLARGSGNTIYF. The CDR3, as DNA: TGCGCCAGCAGCTTGGCCCGGGGCTCTGGAAACACCATATATTTT.

The rearrangement links TRBV29-1 to TRBJ2-5, with D possibly being TRBD2 (6 bases). The CDR3 spans 13 residues. The V end lost 4 bases, the J end lost 5 bases, and 14 bases lay between the germline ends. CDR1 is SQVTM, CDR2 ANQGSEA, per germline. The DNA for the CDR3 is TGCAGCGTTGGGCGGTCTGGGAGGGAGACCCAGTACTTC. Amino acids: CSVGRSGRETQYF.

This chain uses TRBV28 with TRBJ1-2, with D possibly TRBD1 on 6 matching bases. The CDR3 totals 16 residues. Germline V gene sequence: CDR1 MDHEN, CDR2 SYDVKM. V lost 5 bases, J lost 6 bases, and 22 bases lay in between. As DNA, the CDR3 is TGTGCCAGCAGTGAGGTGGGCACAGGGAATTTCGATGGCTACACCTTC. It specifies CASSEVGTGNFDGYTF.

The V gene is TRBV12-3 or TRBV12-4, the J gene TRBJ1-1; the D gene is possibly TRBD1 (6 bases). The CDR3 length is 13 residues. V was clipped by 7 bases and J by 10 bases, with 19 bases between them. The CDR3 here is CASKNGGAERAFF. DNA for the CDR3: TGTGCCAGCAAAAATGGGGGGGCGGAGAGAGCTTTCTTT.

The V and J genes are TRBV6-6 and TRBJ1-6, with a tentative D call TRBD1 (5 bases). The V gene's germline CDR1 is MNHNY and CDR2 SVGAGI (reference sequence). Trimming removed 6 bases from V and 7 bases from J, with 13 bases in between. The CDR3 totals 14 residues. This CDR3 is CASSPDSRNSPLHF. The CDR3 region has the DNA TGTGCCAGCAGCCCTGACAGTAGGAATTCACCCCTCCACTTT.

The chain has TRBV9 and TRBJ2-7; a weak D match, TRBD2 (6 bases). The CDR3 contains 15 residues. V dropped 0 bases and J dropped 2 bases, with 12 bases sitting between them. The V gene's germline CDR1 is SGDLS and CDR2 YYNGEE. The CDR3 DNA follows: TGTGCCAGCAGCGTAGGCGGGGCTTCCACCTACGAGCAGTACTTC. Translation: CASSVGGASTYEQYF.

CDR3 region: CASSAPSLAGGGLQFF. CDR3 in DNA: TGTGCCAGCAGCGCCCCCTCACTAGCGGGGGGAGGTTTGCAGTTCTTC. This chain connects TRBV9 to TRBJ2-1; 12 positions agree with TRBD2. CDR3 size: 16 residues. V lost 3 bases to trimming and J lost 12 bases; unmatched junction nucleotides: 13. Per germline, CDR1 SGDLS and CDR2 YYNGEE.

The J gene is TRBJ1-1, the V gene TRBV6-5; D might be TRBD1 (6 bases). Trimming cost V 6 bases and J 8 bases, with 13 bases left between them. Germline V gives CDR1 MNHEY, CDR2 SVGAGI. The CDR3 spans 12 residues. As DNA, the CDR3 is TGTGCCAGCAGGCGCGACAGGAGAGAAGCTTTCTTT. Amino acids: CASRRDRREAFF.

The J gene is TRBJ1-2, the V gene TRBV5-1, with 12 nucleotides matching TRBD1. This CDR3 contains 16 residues. The ends lost 0 bases at V and 7 bases at J; junction bases unmatched: 7. CDR1 and CDR2 from the germline V gene are SGHRS and YFSETQ. The CDR3 loop is CASSLATGTGGSGYTF. CDR3 DNA sequence: TGCGCCAGCAGCTTGGCCACTGGGACAGGGGGCTCTGGCTACACCTTC.

This chain uses TRBV24-1 with TRBJ1-5; D not certain. The germline gives CDR1 KGHDR, CDR2 SFDVKD. This CDR3 spans 13 amino acids. V shed 4 bases and J shed 6 bases, with 9 bases lying between them. The CDR3 DNA reads as TGTGCCACCAGTGAAAGACACGGTCAGCCCCAGCATTTT. Protein product: CATSERHGQPQHF.

This chain connects TRBV14 to TRBJ2-7; 7 bases align to TRBD2. This CDR3 contains 14 residues. Trimming cost V 4 bases and J 5 bases; bases outside gene matches: 8. Germline V CDR1 and CDR2: SGHDN, FVKESK. CDR3 bases: TGTGCCAGCAGCCGGGGGGGAAGCATCCACGAGCAGTACTTC. It translates to CASSRGGSIHEQYF.

V is TRBV27 and J is TRBJ2-1; 15 nucleotides align to TRBD2. Germline trimming cut 6 bases from V and 8 bases from J; bases unmatched to any gene: 2. The CDR3 has 14 residues. From germline, CDR1 is MNHEY and CDR2 SMNVEV (reference sequence). The CDR3 coding sequence is TGTGCCAGCAGGGGACTAGCGGGGGGCTATGAGCAGTTCTTC. This encodes CASRGLAGGYEQFF.